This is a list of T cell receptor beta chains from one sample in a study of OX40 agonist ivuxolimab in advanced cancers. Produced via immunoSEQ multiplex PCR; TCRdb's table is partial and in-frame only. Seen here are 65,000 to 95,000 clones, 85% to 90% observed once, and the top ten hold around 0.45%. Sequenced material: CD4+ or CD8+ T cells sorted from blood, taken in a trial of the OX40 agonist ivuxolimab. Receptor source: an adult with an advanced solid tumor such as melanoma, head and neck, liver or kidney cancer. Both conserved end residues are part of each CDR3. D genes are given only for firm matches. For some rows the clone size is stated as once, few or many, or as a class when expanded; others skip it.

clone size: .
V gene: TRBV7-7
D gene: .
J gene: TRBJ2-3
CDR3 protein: CASSSRGGAQPDTQYF
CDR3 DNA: TGTGCCAGCAGCTCCCGTGGGGGGGCCCAGCCAGATACGCAGTATTTT

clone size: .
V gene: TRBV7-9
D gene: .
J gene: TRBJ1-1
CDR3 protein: CASSPIQNTEAFF
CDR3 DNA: TGTGCCAGCAGCCCTATACAGAACACTGAAGCTTTCTTT

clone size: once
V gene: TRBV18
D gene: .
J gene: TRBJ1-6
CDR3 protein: CASSPRDGNNSPLHF
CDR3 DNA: TGTGCCAGCTCACCCCGGGACGGCAATAATTCACCCCTCCACTTT

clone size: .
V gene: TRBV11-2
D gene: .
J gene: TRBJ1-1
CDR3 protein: CASSLKELNTEAFF
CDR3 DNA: TGTGCCAGCAGCTTAAAAGAACTGAACACTGAAGCTTTCTTT

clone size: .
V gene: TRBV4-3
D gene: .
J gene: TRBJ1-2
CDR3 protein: CASSQHREGRGYGYTF
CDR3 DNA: TGCGCCAGCAGCCAACACCGGGAGGGCAGGGGCTATGGCTACACCTTC

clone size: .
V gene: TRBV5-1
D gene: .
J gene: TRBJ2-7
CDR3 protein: CASRLQGAGEQYF
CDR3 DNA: TGCGCCAGCAGACTCCAGGGTGCGGGAGAGCAGTACTTC

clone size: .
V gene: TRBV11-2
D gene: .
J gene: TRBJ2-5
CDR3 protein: CASSVTTGETQYF
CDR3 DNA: TGTGCCAGCAGCGTCACGACTGGAGAGACCCAGTACTTC

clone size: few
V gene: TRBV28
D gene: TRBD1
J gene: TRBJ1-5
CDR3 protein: CASSRGQGWDQPQHF
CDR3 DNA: TGTGCCAGCAGTCGGGGACAGGGGTGGGATCAGCCCCAGCATTTT

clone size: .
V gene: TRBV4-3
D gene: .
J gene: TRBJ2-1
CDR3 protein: CASSPWPAGENEQFF
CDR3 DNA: TGCGCCAGCAGCCCCTGGCCGGCAGGGGAGAATGAGCAGTTCTTC

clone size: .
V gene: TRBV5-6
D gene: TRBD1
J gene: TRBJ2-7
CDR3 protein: CASSSRTGSYEQYF
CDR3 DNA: TGTGCCAGCAGCTCCCGGACAGGATCCTACGAGCAGTACTTC

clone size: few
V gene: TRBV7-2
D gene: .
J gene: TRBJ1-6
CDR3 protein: CASSSKGNDSPLHF
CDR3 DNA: TGTGCCAGCAGCTCCAAGGGTAACGATTCACCCCTCCACTTT

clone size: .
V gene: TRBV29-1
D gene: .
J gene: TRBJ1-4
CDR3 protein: CSVVSATNEKLFF
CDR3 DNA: TGCAGCGTTGTGTCAGCAACTAATGAAAAACTGTTTTTT

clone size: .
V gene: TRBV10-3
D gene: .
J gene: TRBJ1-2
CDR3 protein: CAISGQAVGYGYTF
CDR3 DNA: TGTGCCATCAGTGGACAAGCAGTGGGCTATGGCTACACCTTC

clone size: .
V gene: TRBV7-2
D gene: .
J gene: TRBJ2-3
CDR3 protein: CASSLGPRTDTQYF
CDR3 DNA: TGTGCCAGCAGCTTAGGTCCTCGCACAGATACGCAGTATTTT

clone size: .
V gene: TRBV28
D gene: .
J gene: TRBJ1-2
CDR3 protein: CASRGTPNYGYTF
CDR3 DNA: TGTGCCAGCAGGGGGACACCTAACTATGGCTACACCTTC

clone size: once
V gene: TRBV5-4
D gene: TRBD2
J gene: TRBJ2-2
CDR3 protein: CASGEGLQVKGSTGELFF
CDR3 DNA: TGTGCCAGCGGGGAGGGGCTCCAAGTCAAGGGGTCTACCGGGGAGCTGTTTTTT

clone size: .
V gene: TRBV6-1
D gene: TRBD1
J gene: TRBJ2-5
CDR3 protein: CASSEAWDRGRETQYF
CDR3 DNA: TGTGCCAGCAGTGAAGCATGGGACAGGGGGCGGGAGACCCAGTACTTC